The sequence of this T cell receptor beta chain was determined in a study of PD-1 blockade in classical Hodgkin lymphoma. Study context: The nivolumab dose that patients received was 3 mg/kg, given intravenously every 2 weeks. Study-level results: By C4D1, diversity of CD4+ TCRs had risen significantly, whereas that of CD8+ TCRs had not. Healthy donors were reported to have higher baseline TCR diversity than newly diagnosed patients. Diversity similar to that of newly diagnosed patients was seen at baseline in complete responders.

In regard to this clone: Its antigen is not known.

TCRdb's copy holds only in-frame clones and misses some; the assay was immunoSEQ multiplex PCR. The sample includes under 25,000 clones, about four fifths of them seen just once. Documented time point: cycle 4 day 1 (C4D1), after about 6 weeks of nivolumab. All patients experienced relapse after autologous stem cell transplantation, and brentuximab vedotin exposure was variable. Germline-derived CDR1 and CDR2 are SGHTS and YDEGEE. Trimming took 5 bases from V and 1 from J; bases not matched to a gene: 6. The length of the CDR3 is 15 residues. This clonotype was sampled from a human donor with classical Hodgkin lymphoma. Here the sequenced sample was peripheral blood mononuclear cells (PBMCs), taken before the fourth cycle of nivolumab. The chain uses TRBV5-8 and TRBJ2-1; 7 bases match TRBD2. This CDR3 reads CASSKAGTSYNEQFF. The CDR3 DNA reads TGTGCCAGCAGTAAAGCGGGAACATCCTACAATGAGCAGTTCTTC. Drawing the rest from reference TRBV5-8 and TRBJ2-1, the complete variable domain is EAGVTQSPTHLIKTRGQQATLRCSPISGHTSVYWYQQALGLGLQFLLWYDEGEERNRGNFPPRFSGRQFPNYSSELNVNALELEDSALYLCASSKAGTSYNEQFFGPGTRLTVL.